The table lists the clone carrying this TCR beta chain with a count of one. Sequenced by immunoSEQ multiplex PCR; TCRdb stores in-frame clones only, minus some. The table has tens of thousands of clones, roughly 93% seen once. Per germline, CDR1 SGHRS and CDR2 YFSETQ. This CDR3 comprises 15 residues. Trimming left V 0 bases short and J 1 base short, with 11 bases between. The source of the sample is a study of T cell changes during pregnancy in multiple sclerosis. The sequence derives from a female donor with multiple sclerosis, enrolled in a pregnancy study. Source: peripheral blood, taken in the third trimester of pregnancy. The chain combines TRBV5-1 with TRBJ2-7; possible D gene TRBD1, 6 bases. As DNA, the CDR3 is TGCGCCAGCAGCTTGGCTGGGGGCGTTTCCTACGAGCAGTACTTC. Protein: CASSLAGGVSYEQYF. The whole variable domain, filled in from reference TRBV5-1 and TRBJ2-7, reads KAGVTQTPRYLIKTRGQQVTLSCSPISGHRSVSWYQQTPGQGLQFLFEYFSETQRNKGNFPGRFSGRQFSNSRSEMNVSTLELGDSALYLCASSLAGGVSYEQYFGPGTRLTVT.